This note documents a single T cell receptor beta chain sequence. The junction does not match germline at one end; this may be a read error. This sample was included in a study of tumor-infiltrating lymphocytes in primary liver carcinoma. A primer matching the constant region was used to make TCR beta cDNA from approximately 500 ng of total RNA. Amplification in three nested multiplex PCR rounds with slightly modified ARM-PCR gave rise to TCR beta libraries. Rounds one and two of PCR, each of around 11 cycles, were primed with TRBV1-TRBV30 forward primers and a C-beta reverse primer. One entry per CDR3 protein, called by TCRdb with MiXCR from the multiplex PCR reads. This sample has fewer than 150,000 distinct CDR3 sequences, with around two thirds found just once. The study co-extracted DNA and RNA from about 20-30 mg of unsorted bulk tissue. Germline CDR1 reads SGHTA; CDR2 reads FQGNSA. The CDR3 length is 13 residues.

The chain is built from TRBV7-2 and TRBJ2-3; no clear D gene. The clonotype comes from a woman aged 60-75 years with primary liver carcinoma and hepatitis B virus infection. Sequencing was carried out using liver tumor tissue from sampling region 1. The subset was: tumor region T1, superior pole. This CDR3 is CASSLTVRDPQYF. The CDR3 nucleotides are TGTGCCAGCAGCTTAACTGTTAGAGATCCGCAGTATTTT.